A selection of T cell receptor beta chains follows, all from one sample in a study of cytomegalovirus exposure and HLA in healthy donors. Assay used: immunoSEQ multiplex PCR; TCRdb lists only in-frame clones, some missing. This repertoire shows some 200,000 clones, about 85% found once; its top ten account for 3% to 4.5%. The sample comprised PBMCs. Every receptor here comes from a middle-aged man in good health and CMV-seronegative. CDR3s include the opening cysteine and the closing phenylalanine or tryptophan. Fields, in order: D gene, J gene, clone size, V gene, CDR3 length, CDR3 DNA, CDR3 protein. The D gene is left open where the match is weak. Expanded clones are given a class, and other clones once, few, many or no size at all.

D: -; J: TRBJ2-7; size: -; V: TRBV2; length: 13; DNA: TGTGCCAGCAGGGCGGGACAGTTGGACGAGCAGTACTTC; CDR3: CASRAGQLDEQYF
D: TRBD2; J: TRBJ2-7; size: -; V: TRBV30; length: 14; DNA: TGTGCCTGGAGTACCCAGCGGGGGAACTACGAGCAGTACTTC; CDR3: CAWSTQRGNYEQYF
D: TRBD1; J: TRBJ2-1; size: -; V: TRBV10-2; length: 12; DNA: TGCGCCAGCTGGGGACAGCACAATGAGCAGTTCTTC; CDR3: CASWGQHNEQFF
D: -; J: TRBJ2-2; size: -; V: TRBV11-2; length: 16; DNA: TGTGCCAGCAGCTTAGATACCCTAGCATTTCCCGGGGAGCTGTTTTTT; CDR3: CASSLDTLAFPGELFF
D: TRBD1; J: TRBJ2-1; size: once; V: TRBV4-2; length: 16; DNA: TGTGCCAGCAGCCCCCCGGGACAGGGCGTTTCCAATGAGCAGTTCTTC; CDR3: CASSPPGQGVSNEQFF
D: TRBD2; J: TRBJ2-3; size: -; V: TRBV5-4; length: 16; DNA: TGTGCCAGCAGCCCCCCTGGGGCTAGCGGAACAGATACGCAGTATTTT; CDR3: CASSPPGASGTDTQYF
D: TRBD2; J: TRBJ2-5; size: -; V: TRBV11-3; length: 18; DNA: TGTGCCAGCAGCTTAGGAAACCTGAAGCGGGGGGCCCAAGAGACCCAGTACTTC; CDR3: CASSLGNLKRGAQETQYF
D: TRBD1; J: TRBJ2-7; size: few; V: TRBV29-1; length: 13; DNA: TGCAGCGTCCGACAGGGGGCAGGCTACGAGCAGTACTTC; CDR3: CSVRQGAGYEQYF
D: -; J: TRBJ2-5; size: -; V: TRBV19; length: 15; DNA: TGTGCCAGTAGTAACCCCGGGACAACCCAAGAGACCCAGTACTTC; CDR3: CASSNPGTTQETQYF
D: -; J: TRBJ2-5; size: once; V: TRBV9; length: 16; DNA: TGTGCCAGCAGCGTAGATGAGTGGGGGCAGGCAGAGACCCAGTACTTC; CDR3: CASSVDEWGQAETQYF
D: -; J: TRBJ2-1; size: -; V: TRBV19; length: 14; DNA: TGTGCCAGTAGTTCCTTAGACAGAAGCAATGAGCAGTTCTTC; CDR3: CASSSLDRSNEQFF
D: -; J: TRBJ1-1; size: -; V: TRBV2; length: 13; DNA: TGTGCCAGCAGGAGAGACTGGAACACTGAAGCTTTCTTT; CDR3: CASRRDWNTEAFF
D: -; J: TRBJ2-1; size: -; V: TRBV5-5; length: 14; DNA: TGTGCCAGCAGCTTGGATCCGGGGGGCTCTGAGCAGTTCTTC; CDR3: CASSLDPGGSEQFF
D: TRBD1; J: TRBJ1-6; size: once; V: TRBV7-3; length: 15; DNA: TGTGCCAGCAGCTTAAGTGGGACAGAGGGAGTTCCCCTCCACTTT; CDR3: CASSLSGTEGVPLHF
D: -; J: TRBJ2-1; size: -; V: TRBV19; length: 14; DNA: TGTGCCAGTAGTATGCCTAGCTCCTACAATGAGCAGTTCTTC; CDR3: CASSMPSSYNEQFF
D: TRBD1; J: TRBJ1-4; size: -; V: TRBV5-4; length: 16; DNA: TGTGCCAGCAGCTTGGGCGGACAGGACACATTAGGAAAACTGTTTTTT; CDR3: CASSLGGQDTLGKLFF
D: TRBD2; J: TRBJ2-1; size: -; V: TRBV7-9; length: 18; DNA: TGTGCCAGCATCACCTGGGTGGCTAGCGGGGGGTACTACAATGAGCAGTTCTTC; CDR3: CASITWVASGGYYNEQFF
D: -; J: TRBJ2-7; size: -; V: TRBV4-3; length: 16; DNA: TGCGCCAGCAGCCAAGATTGGGCCAGCTCGTCCTACGAGCAGTACTTC; CDR3: CASSQDWASSSYEQYF
D: -; J: TRBJ2-2; size: -; V: TRBV30; length: 12; DNA: TGTGCCTGGGGACAGAACCCCGGGGAGCTGTTTTTT; CDR3: CAWGQNPGELFF
D: TRBD1; J: TRBJ1-3; size: few; V: TRBV29-1; length: 14; DNA: TGCAGCGTTGGCTCAGGGGGCTCTGGAAACACCATATATTTT; CDR3: CSVGSGGSGNTIYF
D: -; J: TRBJ2-2; size: -; V: TRBV11-2; length: 18; DNA: TGTGCCAGCAGCTTGGTGCAGGGGGGAGTCAGGAACACCGGGGAGCTGTTTTTT; CDR3: CASSLVQGGVRNTGELFF
D: -; J: TRBJ1-1; size: -; V: TRBV19; length: 17; DNA: TGTGCCAGTACTTCGCCCCGGGACAAGTACATGAACACTGAAGCTTTCTTT; CDR3: CASTSPRDKYMNTEAFF
D: -; J: TRBJ1-4; size: few; V: TRBV9; length: 12; DNA: TGTGCCAGCAGCGTAGAGGAGGGAAAACTGTTTTTT; CDR3: CASSVEEGKLFF
D: TRBD1; J: TRBJ2-1; size: -; V: TRBV7-9; length: 14; DNA: TGTGCCAGCAGCTTTGGGACAGGATACAATGAGCAGTTCTTC; CDR3: CASSFGTGYNEQFF
D: -; J: TRBJ2-1; size: -; V: TRBV29-1; length: 10; DNA: TGCAGCGCCCAGAACAATGAGCAGTTCTTC; CDR3: CSAQNNEQFF
D: TRBD1; J: TRBJ2-1; size: -; V: TRBV7-7; length: 15; DNA: TGTGCTAGCAGCTTAGGACGGGACAGGGTAAATGAGCAGTTCTTC; CDR3: CASSLGRDRVNEQFF
D: TRBD2; J: TRBJ2-2; size: -; V: TRBV12-5; length: 16; DNA: TGTGCTAGTGGTTTGGTAGTAGCGGGGGACACCGGGGAGCTGTTTTTT; CDR3: CASGLVVAGDTGELFF
D: TRBD1; J: TRBJ1-2; size: few; V: TRBV19; length: 15; DNA: TGTGCCAGTACCGAAGGGCAGGGGGCGGTCTATGGCTACACCTTC; CDR3: CASTEGQGAVYGYTF
D: -; J: TRBJ1-4; size: -; V: TRBV29-1; length: 15; DNA: TGCAGCGTTGGGGTCAGGTCGGCAACTAATGAAAAACTGTTTTTT; CDR3: CSVGVRSATNEKLFF
D: TRBD2; J: TRBJ2-1; size: -; V: TRBV4-2; length: 14; DNA: TGTGCCAGCAGCCCCGGGGGGGGCTGGAATGAGCAGTTCTTC; CDR3: CASSPGGGWNEQFF
D: TRBD1; J: TRBJ2-7; size: -; V: TRBV7-7; length: 14; DNA: TGTGCTAGCAGCTTAGGGACAGGTTCCTACGAGCAGTACTTC; CDR3: CASSLGTGSYEQYF
D: -; J: TRBJ1-5; size: once; V: TRBV23-1; length: 19; DNA: TGCGCCAGCAGTCAATCGAAACCAGGGGATAACTATAGCAATCAGCCCCAGCATTTT; CDR3: CASSQSKPGDNYSNQPQHF
D: TRBD1; J: TRBJ1-6; size: -; V: TRBV6-6; length: 14; DNA: TGTGCCAGCGGACTGACAGGGCTCGGTTCACCCCTCCACTTT; CDR3: CASGLTGLGSPLHF
D: TRBD1; J: TRBJ1-2; size: -; V: TRBV10-3; length: 13; DNA: TGTGCCATCAGTGTTGACAGGGAACAGAGCTACACCTTC; CDR3: CAISVDREQSYTF
D: -; J: TRBJ2-7; size: once; V: TRBV7-2; length: 14; DNA: TGTGCCAGCAGCTTGGAGGGGGCCACCTACGAGCAGTACTTC; CDR3: CASSLEGATYEQYF
D: -; J: TRBJ1-1; size: -; V: TRBV18; length: 16; DNA: TGTGCCAGCTCGGCTACATGGGGGGAAATGAACACTGAAGCTTTCTTT; CDR3: CASSATWGEMNTEAFF
D: TRBD2; J: TRBJ2-3; size: -; V: TRBV4-1; length: 19; DNA: TGCGCCAGCAGCCAAGAGGGGACTAGCGGACGTGCTAGCACAGATACGCAGTATTTT; CDR3: CASSQEGTSGRASTDTQYF
D: -; J: TRBJ2-2; size: once; V: TRBV4-3; length: 20; DNA: TGCGCCAGCAGCCAAGGGGGGACTTATTCGGCCCGTCTGAACACCGGGGAGCTGTTTTTT; CDR3: CASSQGGTYSARLNTGELFF
D: -; J: TRBJ2-1; size: few; V: TRBV14; length: 16; DNA: TGTGCCAGCAGCCAAGATCTTGCCAGGGCCCGAATCGAGCAGTTCTTC; CDR3: CASSQDLARARIEQFF
D: -; J: TRBJ2-3; size: -; V: TRBV30; length: 14; DNA: TGTGCCTGGGGAAGGGGACTTAGCACAGATACGCAGTATTTT; CDR3: CAWGRGLSTDTQYF
D: -; J: TRBJ1-1; size: few; V: TRBV5-1; length: 16; DNA: TGCGCCAGCAGCTTGGGGCGCGGAGCAACCTACACTGAAGCTTTCTTT; CDR3: CASSLGRGATYTEAFF
D: -; J: TRBJ2-3; size: -; V: TRBV30; length: 14; DNA: TGTGCCTGGAGCGTCAAGGGACTCACAGATACGCAGTATTTT; CDR3: CAWSVKGLTDTQYF
D: -; J: TRBJ2-5; size: few; V: TRBV6-6; length: 15; DNA: TGTGCCAGCAGTTACTCGAGCGGTGACCTGGGAGCGCAGTACTTC; CDR3: CASSYSSGDLGAQYF
D: TRBD1; J: TRBJ1-5; size: -; V: TRBV6-1; length: 14; DNA: TGTGCCAGCAGGCCCGGGACAGGGGTTCAGCCCCAGCATTTT; CDR3: CASRPGTGVQPQHF
D: -; J: TRBJ1-1; size: -; V: TRBV7-9; length: 14; DNA: TGTGCCAGCAGCTCCGACAGGCGAAACACTGAAGCTTTCTTT; CDR3: CASSSDRRNTEAFF
D: -; J: TRBJ2-1; size: -; V: TRBV5-6; length: 13; DNA: TGTGCCAGCAGCTTGGGGGCTAGCACTGAGCAGTTCTTC; CDR3: CASSLGASTEQFF
D: TRBD1; J: TRBJ1-1; size: -; V: TRBV7-9; length: 16; DNA: TGTGCCAGCAGCTCATATCCGGGACAGGGGGCCACTGAAGCTTTCTTT; CDR3: CASSSYPGQGATEAFF
D: TRBD2; J: TRBJ2-5; size: once; V: TRBV10-3; length: 12; DNA: TGTGCCGCGGGACTAGCGACCGAGACCCAGTACTTC; CDR3: CAAGLATETQYF
D: TRBD1; J: TRBJ2-7; size: few; V: TRBV6-5; length: 14; DNA: TGTGCCAGCACCGGACAGGTTGGGACCTACGAGCAGTACTTC; CDR3: CASTGQVGTYEQYF